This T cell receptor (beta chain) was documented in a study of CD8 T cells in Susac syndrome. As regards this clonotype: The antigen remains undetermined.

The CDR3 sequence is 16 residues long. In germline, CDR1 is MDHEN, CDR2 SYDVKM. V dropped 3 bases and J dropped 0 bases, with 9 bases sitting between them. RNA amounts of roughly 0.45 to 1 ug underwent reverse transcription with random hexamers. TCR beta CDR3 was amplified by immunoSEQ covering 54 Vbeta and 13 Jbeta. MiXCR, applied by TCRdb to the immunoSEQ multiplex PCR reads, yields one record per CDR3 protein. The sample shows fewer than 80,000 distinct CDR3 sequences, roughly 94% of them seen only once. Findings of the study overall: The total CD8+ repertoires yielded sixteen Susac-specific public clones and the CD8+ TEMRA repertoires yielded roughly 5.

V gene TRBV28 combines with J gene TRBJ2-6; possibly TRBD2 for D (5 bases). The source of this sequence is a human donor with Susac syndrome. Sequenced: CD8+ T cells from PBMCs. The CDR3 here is CASSFLRDSGANVLTF. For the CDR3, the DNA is TGTGCCAGCAGTTTCCTTCGGGACTCTGGGGCCAACGTCCTGACTTTC.